Each of the 9 T cell receptor beta chains below was sequenced from the same sample in a study of T cell responses to AZD1222 COVID-19 vaccine. Clones were read by immunoSEQ multiplex PCR, and TCRdb kept only the in-frame ones, dropping some. The sample contains 150,000 to 200,000 clones, 80% to 90% of which appear only once. Here the sequenced sample was peripheral blood, taken on day 0 of AZD1222 vaccination. The receptors were sampled from an adult in good health.

The chain couples TRBV7-2 to TRBJ2-7; the match to TRBD1 covers 10 bases. This CDR3 region has 14 residues. J gave up 2 bases and V 5 bases, and 3 bases lay outside the gene matches. Germline CDR1 reads SGHTA; CDR2 reads FQGNSA. The CDR3 DNA follows: TGTGCCAGCAGCCCAGGGACAGGGGCCTACGAGCAGTACTTC. Protein: CASSPGTGAYEQYF.

The chain joins TRBV3-1 (or the pseudogene TRBV3-2) to TRBJ2-1; D gene unclear. This CDR3 spans 15 amino acids. Germline CDR1 reads LGHDT; CDR2 reads YNNKEL (reference sequence). The V gene lost 1 base and the J gene lost 9 bases, with 16 bases spanning the gap. The CDR3 coding sequence is TGTGCCAGCAGCCAAGGGGGTAGTTCACGCGGTGAGCAGTTCTTC. Translated: CASSQGGSSRGEQFF.

V gene TRBV27 combines with J gene TRBJ1-1; D is perhaps TRBD1 (5 bases). The CDR3 is made up of 15 amino acids. V was clipped by 6 bases and J by 1 base, with 15 bases between them. Looked up from germline, CDR1 is MNHEY and CDR2 is SMNVEV (reference sequence). The CDR3 loop reads CASSLFTTGNTEAFF. The CDR3, as DNA: TGTGCCAGCAGCCTATTTACAACAGGGAACACTGAAGCTTTCTTT.

The chain is built from TRBV5-6 and TRBJ2-1; D not resolved. Germline lookup yields CDR1 SGHDT and CDR2 YYEEEE. The CDR3 covers 13 residues. Between the trimmed V and J ends, which lost 0 bases and 9 bases, there was a span of 10 bases. The CDR3 DNA reads TGTGCCAGCAGCTTGGAGGCCTGGAGTGAGCAGTTCTTC. The encoded protein is CASSLEAWSEQFF.

This chain connects TRBV7-2 to TRBJ1-2; weak D call: TRBD1 (5 bases). Germline-derived CDR1 and CDR2 are SGHTA and FQGNSA. The CDR3 totals 19 residues. The V gene lost 2 bases and the J gene lost 8 bases, with 30 bases spanning the gap. CDR3: CASSLMSPRGRGTSGGYTF. The CDR3 coding sequence is TGTGCCAGCAGCTTAATGTCACCTAGGGGACGGGGGACTAGCGGAGGCTACACCTTC.

The chain joins TRBV30 to TRBJ1-3; D ambiguous. V was pared by 2 bases and J by 3 bases, with 11 bases between. In germline, CDR1 is GTSNPN, CDR2 SVGIG (reference sequence). The CDR3 spans 14 residues. The CDR3 protein is CAWSRRGFGNTIYF. CDR3 sequence (DNA): TGTGCCTGGAGTCGTAGAGGATTTGGAAACACCATATATTTT. Based on the CDR3 plus reference TRBV30 and TRBJ1-3, the full variable domain is SQTIHQWPATLVQPVGSPLSLECTVEGTSNPNLYWYRQAAGRGLQLLFYSVGIGQISSEVPQNLSASRPQDRQFILSSKKLLLSDSGFYLCAWSRRGFGNTIYFGEGSWLTVV.

The chain uses TRBV30 and TRBJ1-2, with 7 bases matching TRBD1. The germline V gene has CDR1 GTSNPN and CDR2 SVGIG (reference sequence). J lost 5 bases, V lost 8 bases, and 8 bases had no gene match. This CDR3 is 12 amino acids long. CDR3 sequence reads: CANRQGWYGYTF. DNA of the CDR3: TGTGCCAACCGACAGGGCTGGTATGGCTACACCTTC.

The chain uses TRBV29-1 and TRBJ1-2, with D unresolved. In germline, CDR1 is SQVTM, CDR2 ANQGSEA. Trimming removed 6 bases from V and 2 bases from J, with 16 bases in between. The CDR3 has 14 amino acids. CDR3 DNA: TGCAGCGTGGGAACTCCAGGACGGAACTATGGCTACACCTTC. It yields the protein CSVGTPGRNYGYTF.

This clone was picked up one time. This chain connects TRBV18 to TRBJ1-1, with TRBD1 matching 9 bases. V lost 3 bases and J lost 4; bases outside the gene matches: 3. Looked up from germline, CDR1 is KGHSH and CDR2 is LQKENI. This CDR3 contains 14 residues. The CDR3 DNA follows: TGTGCCAGCTCACCGGGGGACAGGGTCACTGAAGCTTTCTTT. Amino acids: CASSPGDRVTEAFF.